The 13 T cell receptor beta chains below come from one sample, sequenced in a study of OX40 agonist ivuxolimab in advanced cancers. The data were produced by immunoSEQ multiplex PCR, yet TCRdb's version contains in-frame clones alone and is incomplete. Of about 49,000 clones in the sample, less than 85% were seen once. This specimen was CD4+ or CD8+ T cells sorted from blood, taken in a trial of the OX40 agonist ivuxolimab. The origin of the receptors is an adult with an advanced solid tumor such as melanoma, head and neck, liver or kidney cancer.

V and J are TRBV5-1 and TRBJ1-2, with TRBD1 identical over 8 bases. The germline V gene encodes CDR1 SGHRS and CDR2 YFSETQ. CDR3 length: 16 amino acids. V lost 2 bases, J lost 6 bases, and 12 bases stayed unmatched. The CDR3 region has the DNA TGCGCCAGCAGCTTCTCCGCGTATCAGGGGGCGGATGGCTACACCTTC. Translation gives CASSFSAYQGADGYTF.

V gene TRBV18 combines with J gene TRBJ1-1; 8 nucleotides agree with TRBD1. V lost 4 bases to trimming and J lost 1 base; unmatched junction nucleotides: 2. This CDR3 spans 14 amino acids. Germline CDR1 and CDR2: KGHSH and LQKENI. This CDR3 reads CASSRDRQNTEAFF. The CDR3, as DNA: TGTGCCAGCTCACGGGACAGGCAGAACACTGAAGCTTTCTTT.

This chain joins TRBV5-1 and TRBJ2-2; maybe TRBD2 (6 bases). The CDR3 length is 18 residues. Per germline, CDR1 SGHRS and CDR2 YFSETQ. The germline V and J ends were trimmed by 4 bases and 7 bases, with 26 bases remaining between them. CDR3 bases: TGCGCCAGCAGCCATGAACCGGGACTGATGAAAGGGGACGGGGAGCTGTTTTTT. This sequence encodes CASSHEPGLMKGDGELFF.

On this clone: A junction boundary mismatches the germline segment, possibly from a read error. The chain couples TRBV6-6 to TRBJ1-5; no definite D call. The CDR3 consists of 15 residues. Germline CDR1 and CDR2: MNHNY and SVGAGI (reference sequence). The CDR3 is CACSYGYPNNQPQHF. The CDR3 DNA reads as TGTGCCTGCAGTTACGGTTATCCAAACAATCAGCCCCAGCATTTT.

The genes are TRBV27 and TRBJ1-5; D call uncertain. Germline CDR1 is MNHEY and CDR2 is SMNVEV (reference sequence). This CDR3 is 12 amino acids long. The V gene lost 8 bases and the J gene lost 2 bases, with 7 bases spanning the gap. In DNA, the CDR3 is TGTGCCAGCCACACGGGCAATCAGCCCCAGCATTTT. Amino acid sequence: CASHTGNQPQHF.

The chain employs TRBV28 and TRBJ1-2; 9 nucleotides match TRBD1. CDR1 is MDHEN and CDR2 is SYDVKM in the germline V gene. The CDR3 length is 16 residues. The V and J ends lost 8 bases and 8 bases, in that order; junction bases with no gene match: 18. The CDR3 protein is CASGDRQGGWRRGYTF. DNA of the CDR3: TGTGCCAGCGGAGACCGACAGGGGGGCTGGCGTCGGGGCTACACCTTC.

V usage is TRBV5-4 and J usage is TRBJ2-3; weak D call: TRBD2 (6 bases). The CDR3 is 17 amino acids. V was clipped by 4 bases and J by 3 bases, with 21 bases between them. Germline V CDR1 and CDR2: SGHNT, YYREEE (reference sequence). CDR3 in DNA: TGTGCCAGCAGCCCGGCGGGGAGCGGGTTTCGGACAGATACGCAGTATTTT. Translating it yields CASSPAGSGFRTDTQYF. Full variable domain (missing parts from reference TRBV5-4 and TRBJ2-3): ETGVTQSPTHLIKTRGQQVTLRCSSQSGHNTVSWYQQALGQGPQFIFQYYREEENGRGNFPPRFSGLQFPNYSSELNVNALELDDSALYLCASSPAGSGFRTDTQYFGPGTRLTVL.

This rearrangement joins TRBV19 to TRBJ2-2; D is possibly TRBD1 (5 bases). The CDR3 has 15 amino acids. CDR1 and CDR2 from the germline V gene are LNHDA and SQIVND (reference sequence). The V gene lost 7 bases and the J gene lost 7 bases, with 19 bases spanning the gap. CDR3 in DNA: TGTGCCAGTAATTCGGTAGGCAGGGAAGGCGGGGAGCTGTTTTTT. Translated: CASNSVGREGGELFF.

This rearrangement joins TRBV28 to TRBJ1-1, with TRBD1 identical over 11 bases. The CDR3 contains 17 residues. With V trimmed by 2 bases and J by 2 bases, 7 bases remained unmatched. Germline values: CDR1 MDHEN, CDR2 SYDVKM. CDR3 nucleotides: TGTGCCAGCAGTTTACTAGGGACAGGGGGAGTTAACACTGAAGCTTTCTTT. It encodes CASSLLGTGGVNTEAFF. Full variable domain (rest looked up from reference TRBV28 and TRBJ1-1): DVKVTQSSRYLVKRTGEKVFLECVQDMDHENMFWYRQDPGLGLRLIYFSYDVKMKEKGDIPEGYSVSREKKERFSLILESASTNQTSMYLCASSLLGTGGVNTEAFFGQGTRLTVV.

The chain is built from TRBV6-1 and TRBJ2-2; D is undetermined. Germline lookup yields CDR1 MNHNS and CDR2 SASEGT. The CDR3 sequence is 15 residues long. V was pared by 8 bases and J by 4 bases, with 17 bases between. CDR3 in amino acids: CASAPAERFTGELFF. CDR3 DNA: TGTGCCAGCGCGCCGGCGGAACGATTCACCGGGGAGCTGTTTTTT.

This chain joins TRBV27 and TRBJ1-6; TRBD1 matches 10 bases. The V segment lost 6 bases and the J segment 9 bases; nucleotides outside the gene matches: 23. Germline CDR1 reads MNHEY; CDR2 reads SMNVEV (reference sequence). This CDR3 is 20 amino acids long. CDR3 in amino acids: CASSPSRGGQGNYNGSPLHF. The CDR3 DNA follows: TGTGCCAGCAGCCCGAGCCGGGGGGGACAGGGGAACTATAATGGTTCACCCCTCCACTTT.

The chain is built from TRBV7-8 and TRBJ2-7, with D possibly being TRBD1 or TRBD2 (5 bases each). Germline V gene sequence: CDR1 SGHVS, CDR2 FQNEAQ. V lost 5 bases to trimming and J lost 6 bases, with 23 bases between them. CDR3 size: 16 residues. This CDR3 reads CASSPGPHIVLSEQYF. CDR3 coding DNA: TGTGCCAGCAGCCCGGGACCTCATATCGTCCTCTCCGAGCAGTACTTC.

Only a few counts were recorded for this clone. CDR3 amino acids: CASSHSVGSLGTEAFF. CDR3 coding DNA: TGCGCCAGCAGCCATTCGGTTGGCAGCCTGGGCACTGAAGCTTTCTTT. The chain carries TRBV4-1 and TRBJ1-1; no clear D. The ends were cut back, 3 bases at V and 4 bases at J, with 18 bases in the middle. CDR1 is MGHRA and CDR2 is YSYEKL in the germline V gene. The CDR3 runs 16 residues.